Listed here are 7 T cell receptor beta chains from one sample, sequenced in a study of blood T cell repertoires in COVID-19. Produced via immunoSEQ multiplex PCR; TCRdb's table is partial and in-frame only. This table has about 200,000 clones, around 89% appearing once. The sequenced sample consisted of PBMCs or T cells enriched from blood (not recorded which). These receptors were obtained from a woman younger than 35 who had recovered from COVID-19.

This chain links TRBV11-2 with TRBJ1-2; possibly TRBD1 for D (6 bases). Trimming left V 5 bases short and J 5 bases short, with 18 bases between. The CDR3 is 15 residues long. The germline V gene has CDR1 SGHAT and CDR2 FQNNGV. The CDR3 loop is CASSASRGIRYGYTF. CDR3 DNA: TGTGCCAGCAGCGCCTCAAGGGGGATTAGGTATGGCTACACCTTC.

The chain joins TRBV6-1 to TRBJ1-1; D is unresolved. The length of the CDR3 is 14 residues. V was trimmed by 2 bases and J by 8 bases, leaving 15 bases between them. CDR1 and CDR2 from the germline V gene are MNHNS and SASEGT. The CDR3 DNA is TGTGCCAGCAGTGAACCTCGTGAGGGTACCGAAGCTTTCTTT. Protein product: CASSEPREGTEAFF.

This clone was seen only once. This sequence joins TRBV15 and TRBJ2-7; tentatively, D is TRBD2 (5 bases). V lost 3 bases, J lost 1 base, and 10 bases lay in between. The CDR3 extends over 14 amino acids. From germline, CDR1 is LNHNV and CDR2 YYDKDF (reference sequence). CDR3 loop: CATSRGEGSYEQYF. CDR3 bases: TGTGCCACCAGCAGGGGCGAGGGTTCCTACGAGCAGTACTTC.

This chain connects TRBV6-5 to TRBJ1-2, with D hard to call. V shed 2 bases and J shed 8 bases, with 21 bases lying between them. Per germline, CDR1 MNHEY and CDR2 SVGAGI. This CDR3 is built from 16 residues. The CDR3 DNA is TGTGCCAGCAGTTACGAACTTGGCGGGTTAGGATGGGGCTACACCTTC. Translated: CASSYELGGLGWGYTF.

The J gene is TRBJ1-1, the V gene TRBV2; 9 nucleotides match TRBD1. Germline V CDR1 and CDR2: SNHLY, FYNNEI. Trimming cost V 1 base and J 4 bases; bases outside gene matches: 4. This CDR3 spans 15 amino acids. For the CDR3, the DNA is TGTGCCAGCAGTGAAGGCGTGACAGGGGGCACTGAAGCTTTCTTT. Its protein product is CASSEGVTGGTEAFF.

The chain uses TRBV7-9 and TRBJ1-6, with 8 bases matching TRBD1. Germline lookup yields CDR1 SEHNR and CDR2 FQNEAQ (reference sequence). The CDR3 spans 15 residues. The J segment lost 10 bases and the V segment lost 5 bases, leaving 10 bases of the junction unmatched. CDR3 amino acids: CASSMDRVLESPLHF. CDR3 DNA: TGTGCCAGCAGCATGGACAGGGTGTTAGAATCACCCCTCCACTTT. Drawing the rest from reference TRBV7-9 and TRBJ1-6, the complete variable domain is DTGVSQNPRHKITKRGQNVTFRCDPISEHNRLYWYRQTLGQGPEFLTYFQNEAQLEKSRLLSDRFSAERPKGSFSTLEIQRTEQGDSAMYLCASSMDRVLESPLHFGNGTRLTVT.

The chain employs TRBV9 and TRBJ2-1, with 8 bases aligning to TRBD2. Germline V gene sequence: CDR1 SGDLS, CDR2 YYNGEE. The CDR3 runs 16 residues. V lost 4 bases, J lost 7 bases, and 13 bases stayed unmatched. CDR3 DNA sequence: TGTGCCAGCAGCTCACCACGGGGGGGCGGTGGGAATGAGCAGTTCTTC. Protein: CASSSPRGGGGNEQFF.